One sample yielded the 20 T cell receptor beta chains listed below, sequenced in a study of T cells in Graves' hyperthyroidism and ophthalmopathy. Authors of the study amplified TCR beta CDR3 regions from RNA transcripts. The HTBI set primed first-round TCR CDR3 RT-PCR. TCRdb reanalysed the multiplex PCR reads using MiXCR and keeps one entry per CDR3 protein. Of roughly 650,000 distinct CDR3 sequences in the sample, 15% to 20% are singletons; the top ten hold around 3.5%. The sequenced sample was blood. All receptors derive from a woman between 35 and 50 years old with Graves' ophthalmopathy.

The rearrangement links TRBV12-3 or TRBV12-4 to TRBJ2-3; tentatively, D is TRBD2 (6 bases). Deletions cut 6 bases from V and 2 bases from J, with 12 bases between. This CDR3 is built from 14 residues. The CDR3 DNA is TGTGCCAGCAGGATCACTAGCCCCACAGATACGCAGTATTTT. Translating gives CASRITSPTDTQYF.

This clonotype was counted at least ten times. V gene TRBV27 combines with J gene TRBJ2-4, with D perhaps assigned TRBD1 or TRBD2 (5 bases each). This CDR3 is 13 amino acids long. Germline lookup yields CDR1 MNHEY and CDR2 SMNVEV (reference sequence). The V end lost 0 bases, the J end lost 5 bases, and 5 bases lay between the germline ends. The CDR3 region has the DNA TGTGCCAGCAGTTTATCGGGGGAAAACATTCAGTACTTC. As protein: CASSLSGENIQYF.

In its sample, this clonotype was seen many times. The V gene is TRBV3-1, the J gene TRBJ1-5, with 7 bases lining up with TRBD1. Trimming took 1 base from V and 9 from J; bases not matched to a gene: 9. The germline V gene encodes CDR1 LGHDT and CDR2 YNNKEL (reference sequence). CDR3 length: 15 residues. CDR3 DNA: TGTGCCAGCAGCCAAGGACAGGGTGGGACATGGCCCCAGCATTTT. Its protein product is CASSQGQGGTWPQHF. Filled out from reference TRBV3-1 and TRBJ1-5, the complete variable domain reads DTAVSQTPKYLVTQMGNDKSIKCEQNLGHDTMYWYKQDSKKFLKIMFSYNNKELIINETVPNRFSPKSPDKAHLNLHINSLELGDSAVYFCASSQGQGGTWPQHFGDGTRLSIL.

This chain links TRBV19 with TRBJ2-2; TRBD2 agrees at 9 bases. This CDR3 has 15 amino acids. Germline trimming cut 7 bases from V and 0 bases from J; bases unmatched to any gene: 3. Looked up from germline, CDR1 is LNHDA and CDR2 is SQIVND (reference sequence). The CDR3 reads CASTAGGPNTGELFF. The CDR3 DNA follows: TGTGCCAGTACCGCGGGAGGGCCGAACACCGGGGAGCTGTTTTTT.

This clonotype was counted ten times or more. In DNA, the CDR3 is TGTGCCAGCAGTGGGCAGGGGCTACGAAATCAGCCCCAGCATTTT. It is translated as CASSGQGLRNQPQHF. The chain combines TRBV6-1 with TRBJ1-5, with a possible D match to TRBD1 (6 bases). This CDR3 has 15 amino acids. V was trimmed by 4 bases and J by 4 bases, leaving 14 bases between them. Germline CDR1 MNHNS, CDR2 SASEGT.

This clonotype appeared many times. The rearrangement joins TRBV6-1 to TRBJ2-7, with 8 nucleotides matching TRBD2. This CDR3 has 16 residues. CDR1 MNHNS and CDR2 SASEGT come from the germline V gene. Germline trimming cut 5 bases from V and 1 base from J; bases unmatched to any gene: 10. The CDR3 protein is CASSSGGGSGSYEQYF. DNA of the CDR3: TGTGCCAGCAGTTCCGGGGGGGGTTCGGGGTCCTACGAGCAGTACTTC.

This clonotype was detected many times. The V gene is TRBV3-1, the J gene TRBJ2-7, with 9 bases identical to TRBD1. The CDR3 extends over 16 amino acids. Germline values: CDR1 LGHDT, CDR2 YNNKEL (reference sequence). Trimming took 3 bases from V and 7 from J; bases not matched to a gene: 13. The CDR3 spells CASSHPGTGTMWEQYF. DNA for the CDR3: TGTGCCAGCAGCCACCCCGGGACAGGGACCATGTGGGAGCAGTACTTC.

This clonotype was seen a few times. The chain combines TRBV7-9 with TRBJ1-4, with D perhaps matching TRBD1 (5 bases). From germline, CDR1 is SEHNR and CDR2 FQNEAQ (reference sequence). CDR3 length: 14 amino acids. With 3 bases removed from V and 9 bases from J, the gap between germline ends came to 14 bases. The CDR3 here is CASSLAGGNKKLFF. DNA for the CDR3: TGTGCCAGCAGCTTGGCCGGGGGGAATAAAAAACTGTTTTTT.

This chain connects TRBV7-6 to TRBJ2-1, with 7 bases that match TRBD2. The trim removed 1 base at V and 4 bases at J, leaving 10 bases unmatched. CDR3 size: 17 residues. Germline values: CDR1 SGHVS, CDR2 FNYEAQ. The CDR3 protein is CASSLGGSSGLYNEQFF. The CDR3 DNA reads as TGTGCCAGCAGCTTAGGAGGGTCTAGCGGATTATACAATGAGCAGTTCTTC.

This clonotype was observed many times. This chain uses TRBV30 with TRBJ1-6, with D possibly matching TRBD1 (5 bases). The CDR3 covers 12 residues. Trimming took 1 base from V and 7 from J, leaving 5 bases between them. Germline-derived CDR1 and CDR2 are GTSNPN and SVGIG (reference sequence). The CDR3 spells CAWSAGNSPLHF. The CDR3 bases are TGTGCCTGGAGTGCAGGGAATTCACCCCTCCACTTT.

This clonotype was recorded many times. The chain links TRBV7-9 to TRBJ1-1; D is possibly TRBD1 (5 bases). CDR3 length equals 14 residues. The V and J ends lost 6 bases and 3 bases respectively, with 14 bases between them. Germline V CDR1 and CDR2: SEHNR, FQNEAQ (reference sequence). The CDR3 here is CASRYGGADTEAFF. Written as DNA, the CDR3 is TGTGCCAGCAGGTATGGAGGGGCGGACACTGAAGCTTTCTTT.

This clonotype was seen a single time. The chain is built from TRBV4-1 and TRBJ2-5; maybe TRBD2 (6 bases). The CDR3 contains 17 residues. V lost 1 base to trimming and J lost 5 bases, with 20 bases between them. CDR1 is MGHRA and CDR2 is YSYEKL in the germline V gene. The CDR3 protein is CASSQAPLARGGETQYF. CDR3 in DNA: TGCGCCAGCAGCCAAGCCCCACTAGCAAGGGGTGGGGAGACCCAGTACTTC.

This clonotype was detected ten times or more. The CDR3 reads CASRYQETQYF. The CDR3 DNA reads TGTGCCAGCAGATACCAAGAGACCCAGTACTTC. V and J are TRBV2 and TRBJ2-5, with D unclear. Per germline, CDR1 SNHLY and CDR2 FYNNEI. The CDR3 runs 11 residues. V was trimmed by 6 bases and J by 0 bases, leaving 2 bases between them.

This clonotype was observed a few times. The chain has TRBV15 and TRBJ1-6, with 8 bases aligning to TRBD1. The CDR3 totals 16 residues. After removal of 0 bases from V and 10 bases from J, the junction contained 8 bases not matched to a gene. Germline V gene lookup returns CDR1 LNHNV and CDR2 YYDKDF (reference sequence). The CDR3 is CATSRDPGTGGSPLHF. In DNA, the CDR3 is TGTGCCACCAGCAGAGATCCGGGGACAGGAGGGTCACCCCTCCACTTT.

Of note for this clonotype: A junction boundary mismatches the germline segment, possibly from a read error. This chain links TRBV2 with TRBJ1-4; 7 nucleotides agree with TRBD1. Germline lookup yields CDR1 SNHLY and CDR2 FYNNEI. CDR3 length: 16 residues. CDR3 nucleotide sequence: TGTGCCGGCAGTGATCCCGGGACAGTCCGAGGGGAAAAACTGTTTTTT. This gives the protein CAGSDPGTVRGEKLFF.

The table lists this clonotype with many counts. The chain recombines TRBV10-3 with TRBJ2-7; 12 bases are shared with TRBD2. The CDR3 is made up of 16 amino acids. Germline V gene sequence: CDR1 ENHRY, CDR2 SYGVKD. J was trimmed by 5 bases and V by 8 bases; bases with no gene match: 13. The CDR3 sequence is CAIGALAGGGVNEQYF. The CDR3 DNA follows: TGTGCCATCGGCGCACTAGCGGGAGGAGGGGTTAACGAGCAGTACTTC.

This clonotype was counted ten times or more. The chain links TRBV18 to TRBJ1-1, with a weak D call TRBD1 (6 bases). Between the trimmed V and J ends, which lost 3 bases and 2 bases, there was a span of 10 bases. Germline V gives CDR1 KGHSH, CDR2 LQKENI. The CDR3 contains 14 residues. The CDR3 spells CASSPGHGNTEAFF. The CDR3 DNA is TGTGCCAGCTCACCGGGACACGGTAACACTGAAGCTTTCTTT. Full variable domain (missing parts from reference TRBV18 and TRBJ1-1): NAGVMQNPRHLVRRRGQEARLRCSPMKGHSHVYWYRQLPEEGLKFMVYLQKENIIDESGMPKERFSAEFPKEGPSILRIQQVVRGDSAAYFCASSPGHGNTEAFFGQGTRLTVV.

This clonotype was found a few times. The chain joins TRBV20-1 to TRBJ2-1, with 8 bases matching TRBD2. The germline V gene encodes CDR1 DFQATT and CDR2 SNEGSKA (reference sequence). Trimming at V came to 7 bases and at J to 6 bases, leaving 5 bases not matched to a gene. The CDR3 consists of 12 residues. As DNA, the CDR3 is TGCAGTGGTCTAGCGGGCGCCAATGAGCAGTTCTTC. Its translation: CSGLAGANEQFF.

This clonotype was seen repeatedly, ten times or more. This chain links TRBV28 with TRBJ2-1; D unclear. The V and J ends lost 6 bases and 0 bases respectively, with 15 bases between them. Germline assignment: CDR1 MDHEN and CDR2 SYDVKM. The CDR3 totals 16 residues. Written as DNA, the CDR3 is TGTGCCAGCAGACCCGGGCAGCTGGTCTCCTACAATGAGCAGTTCTTC. This translates into CASRPGQLVSYNEQFF.

This clonotype was recorded a few times. The J gene is TRBJ1-5, the V gene TRBV12-3 or TRBV12-4; perhaps TRBD1 as D (6 bases). Between the trimmed V and J ends, which lost 3 bases and 10 bases, there was a span of 19 bases. The CDR3 sequence is 15 residues long. The chain's CDR3 is CASSLGPGTPLPQHF. Here the CDR3 DNA reads TGTGCCAGCAGTTTGGGCCCTGGGACACCCTTACCCCAGCATTTT.